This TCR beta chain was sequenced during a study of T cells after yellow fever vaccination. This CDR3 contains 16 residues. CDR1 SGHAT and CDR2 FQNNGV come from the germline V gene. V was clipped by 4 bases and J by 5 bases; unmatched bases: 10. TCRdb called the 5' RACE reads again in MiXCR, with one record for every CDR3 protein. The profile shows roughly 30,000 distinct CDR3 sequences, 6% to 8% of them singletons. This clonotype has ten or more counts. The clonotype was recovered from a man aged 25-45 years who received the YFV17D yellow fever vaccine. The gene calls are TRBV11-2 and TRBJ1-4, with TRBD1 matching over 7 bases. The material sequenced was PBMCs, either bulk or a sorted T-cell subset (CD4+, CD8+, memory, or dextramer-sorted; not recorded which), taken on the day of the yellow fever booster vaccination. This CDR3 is CASSSPGTEQNEKLFF. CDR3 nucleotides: TGTGCCAGCAGCTCCCCCGGGACAGAACAAAATGAAAAACTGTTTTTT.